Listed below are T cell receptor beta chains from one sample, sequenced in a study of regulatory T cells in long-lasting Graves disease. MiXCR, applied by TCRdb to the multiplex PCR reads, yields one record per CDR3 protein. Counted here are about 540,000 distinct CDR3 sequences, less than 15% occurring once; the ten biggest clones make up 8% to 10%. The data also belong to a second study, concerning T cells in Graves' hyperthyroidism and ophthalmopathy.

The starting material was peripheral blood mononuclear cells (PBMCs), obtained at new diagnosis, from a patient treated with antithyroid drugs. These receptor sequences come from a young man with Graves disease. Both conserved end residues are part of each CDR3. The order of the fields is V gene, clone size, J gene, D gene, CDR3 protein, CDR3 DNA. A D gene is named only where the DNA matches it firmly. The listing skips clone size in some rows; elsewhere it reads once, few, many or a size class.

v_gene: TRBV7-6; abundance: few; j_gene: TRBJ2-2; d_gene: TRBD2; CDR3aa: CASSSREAGGAGELFF; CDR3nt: TGTGCCAGCAGCTCCCGAGAGGCGGGAGGGGCCGGGGAGCTGTTTTTT
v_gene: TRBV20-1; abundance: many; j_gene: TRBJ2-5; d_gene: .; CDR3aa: CSASTSGGRGETQYF; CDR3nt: TGCAGTGCCAGCACTTCCGGGGGACGAGGGGAGACCCAGTACTTC
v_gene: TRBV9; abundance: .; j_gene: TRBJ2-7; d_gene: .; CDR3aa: CASSVASVSYEQYF; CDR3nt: TGTGCCAGCAGCGTAGCTTCGGTGTCCTACGAGCAGTACTTC
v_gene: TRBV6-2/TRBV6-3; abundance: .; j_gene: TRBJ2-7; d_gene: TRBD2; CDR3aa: CASSGIAGEEQYF; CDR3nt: TGTGCCAGCTCCGGAATAGCGGGTGAGGAGCAGTACTTC
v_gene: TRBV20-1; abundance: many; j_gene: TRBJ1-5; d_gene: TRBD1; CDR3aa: CSAVRTGSSNQPQHF; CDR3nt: TGCAGTGCGGTCAGGACAGGGAGCAGCAATCAGCCCCAGCATTTT
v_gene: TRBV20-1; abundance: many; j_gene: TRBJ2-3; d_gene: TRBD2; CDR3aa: CSAAPPGLAGEVNPDTQYF; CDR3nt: TGCAGTGCTGCCCCCCCGGGACTAGCGGGGGAGGTCAACCCCGATACGCAGTATTTT
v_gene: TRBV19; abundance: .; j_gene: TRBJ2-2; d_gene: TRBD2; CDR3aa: CASSISSGIGELFF; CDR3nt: TGTGCCAGTAGTATCTCTAGCGGGATCGGGGAGCTGTTTTTT
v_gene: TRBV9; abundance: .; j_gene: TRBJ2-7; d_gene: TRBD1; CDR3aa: CASSVGGTGVSYEQYF; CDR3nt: TGTGCCAGCAGCGTGGGAGGGACAGGGGTTTCCTACGAGCAGTACTTC
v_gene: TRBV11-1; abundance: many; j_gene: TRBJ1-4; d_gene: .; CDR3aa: CASSLASGSDNEKLFF; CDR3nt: TGTGCCAGCAGCTTAGCGTCCGGGAGTGATAATGAAAAACTGTTTTTT
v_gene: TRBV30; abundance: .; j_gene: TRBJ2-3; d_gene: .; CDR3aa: CAWSVSIRDTQYF; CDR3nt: TGTGCCTGGAGTGTATCGATTCGCGATACGCAGTATTTT
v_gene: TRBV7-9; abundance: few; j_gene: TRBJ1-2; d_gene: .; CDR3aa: CASSSDTSGYTF; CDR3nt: TGTGCCAGCAGCTCCGACACGAGCGGCTACACCTTC
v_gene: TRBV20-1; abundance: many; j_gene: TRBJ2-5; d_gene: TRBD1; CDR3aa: CSASTGTGVGGTQYF; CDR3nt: TGCAGTGCTAGTACCGGGACAGGGGTGGGGGGGACCCAGTACTTC
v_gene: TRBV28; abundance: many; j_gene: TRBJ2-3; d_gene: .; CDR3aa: CASFGGTDTQYF; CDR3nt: TGTGCCAGCTTTGGGGGCACAGATACGCAGTATTTT
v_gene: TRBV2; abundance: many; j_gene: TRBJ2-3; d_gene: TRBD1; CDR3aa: CASSARTGGTDTQYF; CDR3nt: TGTGCCAGCAGTGCGCGGACAGGGGGCACAGATACGCAGTATTTT
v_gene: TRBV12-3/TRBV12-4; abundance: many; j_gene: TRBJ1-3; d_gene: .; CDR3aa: CASSTAPGGNTIYF; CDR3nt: TGTGCCAGCAGTACGGCGCCTGGGGGAAACACCATATATTTT
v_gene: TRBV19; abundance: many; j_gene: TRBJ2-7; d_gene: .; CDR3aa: CASSYRDGAYEQYF; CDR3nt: TGTGCCAGTAGTTACCGGGACGGAGCCTACGAGCAGTACTTC
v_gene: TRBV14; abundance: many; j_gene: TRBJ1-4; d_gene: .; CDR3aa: CASSQGVDRTEKLFF; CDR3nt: TGTGCCAGCAGCCAAGGGGTCGACAGGACCGAAAAACTGTTTTTT
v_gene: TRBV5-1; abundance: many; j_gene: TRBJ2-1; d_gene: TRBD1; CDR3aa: CASTSGQGPYNEQFF; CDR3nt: TGCGCCAGCACTTCGGGACAGGGCCCATACAATGAGCAGTTCTTC
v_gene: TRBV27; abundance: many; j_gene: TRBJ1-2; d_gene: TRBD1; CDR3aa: CASSLSLNRDSPNYGYTF; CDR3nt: TGTGCCAGCAGTTTGTCCTTAAACAGGGACAGCCCGAACTATGGCTACACCTTC
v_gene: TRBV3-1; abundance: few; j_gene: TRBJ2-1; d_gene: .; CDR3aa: CASSQEGGFDSEQFF; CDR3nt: TGTGCCAGCAGCCAAGAGGGGGGATTTGACAGTGAGCAGTTCTTC
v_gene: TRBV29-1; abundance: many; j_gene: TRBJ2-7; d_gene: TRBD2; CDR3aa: CSAGTSGRSNEQYF; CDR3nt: TGCAGCGCCGGGACTAGCGGGAGATCTAACGAGCAGTACTTC
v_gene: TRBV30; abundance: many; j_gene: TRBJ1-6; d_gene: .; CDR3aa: CAWSVLDYSPLHF; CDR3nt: TGTGCCTGGAGTGTACTGGATTATTCACCCCTCCACTTT
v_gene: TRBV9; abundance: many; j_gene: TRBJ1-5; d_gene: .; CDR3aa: CASSPIDSNQPQHF; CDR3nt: TGTGCCAGCTCACCAATAGATAGCAATCAGCCCCAGCATTTT
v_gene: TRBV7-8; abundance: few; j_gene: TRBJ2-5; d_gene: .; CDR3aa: CASSLESIQETQYF; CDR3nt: TGTGCCAGCAGCTTAGAGTCGATTCAAGAGACCCAGTACTTC
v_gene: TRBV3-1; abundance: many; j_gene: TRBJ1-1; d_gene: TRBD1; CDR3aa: CASSQVGGDTEAFF; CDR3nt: TGTGCCAGCAGCCAAGTAGGGGGCGACACTGAAGCTTTCTTT
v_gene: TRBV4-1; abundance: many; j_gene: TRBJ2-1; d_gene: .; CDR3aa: CASSQVSDGNEQFF; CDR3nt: TGCGCCAGCAGCCAAGTAAGTGATGGGAATGAGCAGTTCTTC
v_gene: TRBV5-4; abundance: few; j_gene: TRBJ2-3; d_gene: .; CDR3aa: CASSLAWGFTDTQYF; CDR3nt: TGTGCCAGCAGCTTGGCTTGGGGCTTCACAGATACGCAGTATTTT
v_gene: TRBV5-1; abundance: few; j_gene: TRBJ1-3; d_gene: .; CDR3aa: CASSSGQSSGNTIYF; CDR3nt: TGCGCCAGCAGCTCGGGACAATCCTCTGGAAACACCATATATTTT
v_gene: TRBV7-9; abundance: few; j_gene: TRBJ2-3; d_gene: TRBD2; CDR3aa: CASTGLAGGGDTQYF; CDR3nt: TGTGCCAGCACGGGACTAGCGGGAGGTGGAGATACGCAGTATTTT
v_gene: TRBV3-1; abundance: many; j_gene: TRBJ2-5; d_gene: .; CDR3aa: CASSQETGPPKTQYF; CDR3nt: TGTGCCAGCAGCCAAGAGACTGGACCCCCCAAGACCCAGTACTTC
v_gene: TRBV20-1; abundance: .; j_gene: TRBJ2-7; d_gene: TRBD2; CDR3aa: CSALNMASGRYYEQYF; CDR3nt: TGCAGTGCTCTGAATATGGCTAGCGGGAGGTACTACGAGCAGTACTTC
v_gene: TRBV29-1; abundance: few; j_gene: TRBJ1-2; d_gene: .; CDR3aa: CSVGTLNYGYTF; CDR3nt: TGCAGCGTGGGGACGTTAAACTATGGCTACACCTTC
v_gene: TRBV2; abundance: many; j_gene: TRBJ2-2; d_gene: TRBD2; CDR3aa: CASSYSGRLTGELFF; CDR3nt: TGTGCCAGCAGCTACAGCGGGAGGCTAACCGGGGAGCTGTTTTTT
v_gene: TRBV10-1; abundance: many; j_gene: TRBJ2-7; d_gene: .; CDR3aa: CASSESLVSYEQYF; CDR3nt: TGCGCCAGCAGTGAGTCCCTGGTCTCCTACGAGCAGTACTTC
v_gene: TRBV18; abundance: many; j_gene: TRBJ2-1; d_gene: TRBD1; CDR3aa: CASSPGQGDYNEQFF; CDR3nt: TGTGCCAGCTCACCGGGACAGGGGGATTACAATGAGCAGTTCTTC
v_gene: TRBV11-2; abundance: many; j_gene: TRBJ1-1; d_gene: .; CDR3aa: CASSQSPGSYTEAFF; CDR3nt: TGTGCCAGCAGCCAATCGCCTGGGTCCTACACTGAAGCTTTCTTT
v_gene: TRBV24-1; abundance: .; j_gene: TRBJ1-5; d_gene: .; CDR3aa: CATSDFLGNQPQHF; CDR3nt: TGTGCCACCAGTGATTTTTTGGGCAATCAGCCCCAGCATTTT
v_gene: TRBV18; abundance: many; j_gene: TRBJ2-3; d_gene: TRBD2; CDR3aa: CASSANSGNYF; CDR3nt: TGTGCCAGCTCAGCGAATAGCGGGAATTATTTT
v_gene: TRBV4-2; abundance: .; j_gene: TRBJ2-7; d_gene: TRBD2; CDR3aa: CASSPTTSGPYEQYF; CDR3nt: TGTGCCAGCAGCCCGACGACTAGCGGGCCCTACGAGCAGTACTTC
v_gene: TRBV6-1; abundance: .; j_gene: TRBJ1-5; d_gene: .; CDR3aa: CASRQGGSGDQPQHF; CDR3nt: TGTGCCAGCAGACAGGGAGGTTCAGGAGATCAGCCCCAGCATTTT